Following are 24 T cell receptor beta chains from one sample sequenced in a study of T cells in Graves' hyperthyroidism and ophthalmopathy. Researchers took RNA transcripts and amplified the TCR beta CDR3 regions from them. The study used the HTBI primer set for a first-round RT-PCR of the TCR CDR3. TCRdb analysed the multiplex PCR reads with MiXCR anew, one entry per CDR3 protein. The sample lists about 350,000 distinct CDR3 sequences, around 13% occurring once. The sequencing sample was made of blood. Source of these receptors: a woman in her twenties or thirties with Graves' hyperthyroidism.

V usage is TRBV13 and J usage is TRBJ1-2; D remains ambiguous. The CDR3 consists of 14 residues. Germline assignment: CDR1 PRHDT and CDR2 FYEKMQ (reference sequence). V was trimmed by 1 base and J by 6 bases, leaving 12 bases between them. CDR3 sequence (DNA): TGTGCCAGCAGCTTAGCCGAGGACGTTGATGGCTACACCTTC. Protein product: CASSLAEDVDGYTF. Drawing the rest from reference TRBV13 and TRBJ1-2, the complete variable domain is AAGVIQSPRHLIKEKRETATLKCYPIPRHDTVYWYQQGPGQDPQFLISFYEKMQSDKGSIPDRFSAQQFSDYHSELNMSSLELGDSALYFCASSLAEDVDGYTFGSGTRLTVV.

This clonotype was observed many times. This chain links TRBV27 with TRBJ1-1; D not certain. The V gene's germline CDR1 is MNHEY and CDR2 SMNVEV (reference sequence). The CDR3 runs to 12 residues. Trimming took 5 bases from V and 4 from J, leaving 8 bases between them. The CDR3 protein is CASSRWGTEAFF. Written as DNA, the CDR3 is TGTGCCAGCAGTCGATGGGGCACTGAAGCTTTCTTT.

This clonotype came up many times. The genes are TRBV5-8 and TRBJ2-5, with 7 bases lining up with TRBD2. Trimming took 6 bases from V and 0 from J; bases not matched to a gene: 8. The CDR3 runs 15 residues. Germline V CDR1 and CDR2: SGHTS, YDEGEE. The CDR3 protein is CASTAVAGYQETQYF. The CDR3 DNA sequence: TGTGCCAGCACCGCCGTAGCGGGCTACCAAGAGACCCAGTACTTC.

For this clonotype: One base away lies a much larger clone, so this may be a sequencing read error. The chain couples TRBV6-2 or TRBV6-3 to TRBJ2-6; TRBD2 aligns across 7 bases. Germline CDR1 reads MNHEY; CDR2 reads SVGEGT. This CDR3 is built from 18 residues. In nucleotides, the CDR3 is TGTGCCAGCAGTAACGCCCTGGGAGGGCAATCTGGGGCCAGCGTCCTGACTTTC. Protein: CASSNALGGQSGASVLTF.

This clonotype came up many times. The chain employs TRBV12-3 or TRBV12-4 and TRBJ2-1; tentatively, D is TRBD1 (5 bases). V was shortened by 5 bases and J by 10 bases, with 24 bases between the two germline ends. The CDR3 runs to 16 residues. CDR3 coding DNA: TGTGCCAGCAGTAAGCCAACCAGGGTTCCGGTATCCGAGCAGTTCTTC. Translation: CASSKPTRVPVSEQFF.

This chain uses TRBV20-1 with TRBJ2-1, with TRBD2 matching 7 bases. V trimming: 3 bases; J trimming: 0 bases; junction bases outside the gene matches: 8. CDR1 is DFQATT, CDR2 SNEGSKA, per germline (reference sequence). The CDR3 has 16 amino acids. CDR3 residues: CSASRLAASSYNEQFF. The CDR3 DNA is TGCAGTGCTAGTCGCCTAGCGGCATCCTCCTACAATGAGCAGTTCTTC.

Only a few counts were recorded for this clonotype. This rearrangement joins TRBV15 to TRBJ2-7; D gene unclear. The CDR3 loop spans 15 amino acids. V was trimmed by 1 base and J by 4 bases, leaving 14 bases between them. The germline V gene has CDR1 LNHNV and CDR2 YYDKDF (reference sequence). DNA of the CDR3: TGTGCCACCAGCAGAGTTGACTCAAGCCCTTACGAGCAGTACTTC. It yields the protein CATSRVDSSPYEQYF.

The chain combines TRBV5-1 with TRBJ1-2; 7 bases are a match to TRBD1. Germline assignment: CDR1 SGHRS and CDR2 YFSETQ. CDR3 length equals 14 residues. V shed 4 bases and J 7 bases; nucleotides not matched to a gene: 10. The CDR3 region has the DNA TGCGCCAGCAGCCCGGGGACAGTTGACAGTGGCTACACCTTC. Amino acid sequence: CASSPGTVDSGYTF.

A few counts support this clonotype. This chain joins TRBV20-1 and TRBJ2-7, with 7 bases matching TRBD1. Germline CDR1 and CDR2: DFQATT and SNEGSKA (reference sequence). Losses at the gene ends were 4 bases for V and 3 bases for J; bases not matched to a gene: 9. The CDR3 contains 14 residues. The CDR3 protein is CSATETGPYYEQYF. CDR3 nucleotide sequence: TGCAGTGCTACGGAGACAGGGCCATACTACGAGCAGTACTTC.

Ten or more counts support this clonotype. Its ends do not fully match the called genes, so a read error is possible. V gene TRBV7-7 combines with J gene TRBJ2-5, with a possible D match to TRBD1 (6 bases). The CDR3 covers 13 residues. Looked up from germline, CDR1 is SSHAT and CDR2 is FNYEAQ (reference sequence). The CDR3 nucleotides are TGTGCTAGCAGCTCCGACAGGCAGGAGACCCAGTACTTC. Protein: CASSSDRQETQYF.

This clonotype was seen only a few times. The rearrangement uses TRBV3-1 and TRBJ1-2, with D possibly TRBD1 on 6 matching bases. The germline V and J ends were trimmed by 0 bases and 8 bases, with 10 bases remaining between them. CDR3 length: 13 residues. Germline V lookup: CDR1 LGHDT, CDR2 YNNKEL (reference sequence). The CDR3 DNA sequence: TGTGCCAGCAGCCAAGAAAGGGGGAAAGGCTACACCTTC. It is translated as CASSQERGKGYTF.

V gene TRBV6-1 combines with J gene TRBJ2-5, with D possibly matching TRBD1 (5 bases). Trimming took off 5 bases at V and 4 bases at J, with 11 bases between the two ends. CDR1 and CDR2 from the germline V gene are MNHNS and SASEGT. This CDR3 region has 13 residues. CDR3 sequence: CASSQTAPETQYF. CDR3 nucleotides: TGTGCCAGCAGTCAGACAGCCCCAGAGACCCAGTACTTC.

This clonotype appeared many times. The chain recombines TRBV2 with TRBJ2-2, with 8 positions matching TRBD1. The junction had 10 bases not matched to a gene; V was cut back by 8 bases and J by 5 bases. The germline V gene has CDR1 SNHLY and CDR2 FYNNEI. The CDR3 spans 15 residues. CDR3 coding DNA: TGTGCCAGCGCAAGGCAGGGGGCTCGGACCGGGGAGCTGTTTTTT. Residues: CASARQGARTGELFF.

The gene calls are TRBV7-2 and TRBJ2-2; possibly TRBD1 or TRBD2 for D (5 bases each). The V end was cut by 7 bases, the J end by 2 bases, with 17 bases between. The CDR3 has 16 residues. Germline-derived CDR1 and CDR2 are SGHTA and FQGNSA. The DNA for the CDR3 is TGTGCCAGCATCCCAGGATCGGGGCAAAACACCGGGGAGCTGTTTTTT. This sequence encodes CASIPGSGQNTGELFF.

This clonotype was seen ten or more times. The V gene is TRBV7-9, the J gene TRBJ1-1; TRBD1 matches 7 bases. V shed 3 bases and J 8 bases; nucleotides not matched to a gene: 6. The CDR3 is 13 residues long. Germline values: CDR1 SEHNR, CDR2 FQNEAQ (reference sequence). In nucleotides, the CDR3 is TGTGCCAGCAGCTTCTCACCACAGGGGGAAGCTTTCTTT. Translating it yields CASSFSPQGEAFF.

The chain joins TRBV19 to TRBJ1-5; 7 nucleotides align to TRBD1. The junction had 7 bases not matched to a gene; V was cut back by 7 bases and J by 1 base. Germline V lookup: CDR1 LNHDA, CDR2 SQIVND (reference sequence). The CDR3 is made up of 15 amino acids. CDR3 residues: CASTPPQGSNQPQHF. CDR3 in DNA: TGTGCCAGTACCCCCCCACAGGGGAGCAATCAGCCCCAGCATTTT. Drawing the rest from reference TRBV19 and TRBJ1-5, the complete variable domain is DGGITQSPKYLFRKEGQNVTLSCEQNLNHDAMYWYRQDPGQGLRLIYYSQIVNDFQKGDIAEGYSVSREKKESFPLTVTSAQKNPTAFYLCASTPPQGSNQPQHFGDGTRLSIL.

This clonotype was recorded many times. The CDR3 here is CASSRGQGGNQPQHF. The CDR3 bases are TGTGCCAGCAGTCGAGGCCAGGGAGGGAATCAGCCCCAGCATTTT. The chain employs TRBV2 and TRBJ1-5; possibly TRBD1 for D (5 bases). Germline CDR1 and CDR2: SNHLY and FYNNEI. CDR3 size: 15 residues. V was trimmed by 5 bases and J by 4 bases, leaving 15 bases between them.

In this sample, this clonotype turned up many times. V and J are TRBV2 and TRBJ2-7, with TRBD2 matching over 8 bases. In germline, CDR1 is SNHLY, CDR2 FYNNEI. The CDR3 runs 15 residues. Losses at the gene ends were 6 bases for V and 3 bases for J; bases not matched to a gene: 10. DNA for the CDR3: TGTGCCAGCAGCTCCTGGCCGGGGGGGGGCTACGAGCAGTACTTC. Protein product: CASSSWPGGGYEQYF.

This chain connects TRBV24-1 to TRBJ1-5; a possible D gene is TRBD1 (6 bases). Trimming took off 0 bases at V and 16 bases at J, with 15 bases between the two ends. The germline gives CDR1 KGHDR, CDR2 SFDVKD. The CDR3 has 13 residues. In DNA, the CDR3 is TGTGCCACCAGTGATTTGAGGGGGACCGCCTTACATTTT. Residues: CATSDLRGTALHF.

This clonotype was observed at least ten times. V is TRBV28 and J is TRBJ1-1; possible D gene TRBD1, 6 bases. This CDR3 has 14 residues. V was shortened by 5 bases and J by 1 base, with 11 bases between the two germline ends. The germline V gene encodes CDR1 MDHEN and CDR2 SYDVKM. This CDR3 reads CASSKRQANTEAFF. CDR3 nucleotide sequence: TGTGCCAGCAGTAAGCGACAGGCGAACACTGAAGCTTTCTTT.

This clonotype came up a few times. CDR3 protein: CSVVRDRVTDTQYF. In nucleotides, the CDR3 is TGCAGCGTTGTCCGGGACAGGGTCACAGATACGCAGTATTTT. The rearrangement links TRBV29-1 to TRBJ2-3, with TRBD1 matching over 9 bases. Germline assignment: CDR1 SQVTM and CDR2 ANQGSEA. This CDR3 has 14 amino acids. Losses at the gene ends were 4 bases for V and 2 bases for J; bases not matched to a gene: 4.

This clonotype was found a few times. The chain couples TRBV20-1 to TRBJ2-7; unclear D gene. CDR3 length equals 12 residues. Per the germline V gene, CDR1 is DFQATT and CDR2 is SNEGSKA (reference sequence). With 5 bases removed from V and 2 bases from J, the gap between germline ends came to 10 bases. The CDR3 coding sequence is TGCAGTGCTCATGACAAGACCTACGAGCAGTACTTC. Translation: CSAHDKTYEQYF.

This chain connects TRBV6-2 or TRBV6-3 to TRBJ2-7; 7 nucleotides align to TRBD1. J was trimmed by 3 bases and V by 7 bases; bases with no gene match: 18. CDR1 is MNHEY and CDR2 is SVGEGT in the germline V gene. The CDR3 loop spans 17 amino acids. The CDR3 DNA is TGTGCCAGCAACCCCATCGGGCCGGGACAGAACTACTACGAGCAGTACTTC. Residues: CASNPIGPGQNYYEQYF.

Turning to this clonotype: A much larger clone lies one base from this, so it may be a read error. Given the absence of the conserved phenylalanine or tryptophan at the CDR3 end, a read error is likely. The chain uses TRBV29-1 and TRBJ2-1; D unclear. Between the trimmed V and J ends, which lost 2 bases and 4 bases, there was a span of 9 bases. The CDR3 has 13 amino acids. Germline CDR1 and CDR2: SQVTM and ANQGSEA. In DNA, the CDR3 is TGCAGCGTTGAAAAGGGCAGTTACAATGAGCAGTTCTCC. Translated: CSVEKGSYNEQFS.